These 25 T cell receptor beta chains originate from one sample sequenced in a study of identical twins. TCRdb processed the 5' RACE reads anew with MiXCR; each CDR3 protein has one entry. This repertoire shows 240,000 or so distinct CDR3 sequences, roughly 10% found once; its top ten account for 8% to 10%. Material: memory T cells sorted from blood. Every receptor here comes from a man aged 50 to 60 in good health.

The rearrangement uses TRBV28 and TRBJ1-6; no definite D call. Trimming shortened V by 3 bases and J by 7 bases, and 4 bases separated the two germline ends. This CDR3 is built from 12 residues. The germline CDR1 and CDR2 sequences are MDHEN and SYDVKM. The CDR3 DNA reads TGTGCCAGCAGTTTTGAAAATTCACCCCTCCACTTT. It is translated as CASSFENSPLHF.

Worth noting for this clonotype: Just one base apart from a much larger clone, this may be a read error. The genes are TRBV12-3 or TRBV12-4 and TRBJ1-2; no firm D call. Trimming removed 10 bases at V and 5 bases at J, with 20 bases between. The CDR3 loop spans 14 amino acids. CDR3 sequence: CAISRGSSRYGYTF. CDR3 sequence (DNA): TGTGCCATCAGCCGTGGGTCCTCCCGGTATGGCTACACCTTC.

In its sample, this clonotype was seen a few times. No conserved phenylalanine or tryptophan is present at the end of the CDR3, so a read error is the likely explanation. The DNA is omitted, as the CDR3 cannot be located on it reliably, and the CDR3 follows TCRdb's listing. The rearrangement links TRBV10-3 to TRBJ2-1; no check of the table's D call, TRBD1, against the DNA was made. The CDR3 numbers 13 amino acids, ends counted. In germline, CDR1 is ENHRY, CDR2 SYGVKD. This CDR3 reads CAISEGGAAFLSL.

In its sample, this clonotype was seen a few times. The V gene is TRBV29-1, the J gene TRBJ2-1; D not resolved. The CDR3 loop spans 13 amino acids. Germline V gives CDR1 SQVTM, CDR2 ANQGSEA. The V end was cut by 2 bases, the J end by 7 bases, with 12 bases between. DNA of the CDR3: TGCAGCGTTGAACTTTTAGCATTTAATGAGCAGTTCTTC. This sequence encodes CSVELLAFNEQFF.

This chain connects TRBV7-9 to TRBJ1-1; possible D gene TRBD1, 5 bases. Trimming stripped 1 base from V and 10 bases from J, with 16 bases between. Per the germline V gene, CDR1 is SEHNR and CDR2 is FQNEAQ (reference sequence). The CDR3 totals 14 residues. This CDR3 is CASSLEGTTWGAFF. The CDR3 coding sequence is TGTGCCAGCAGCTTAGAAGGGACTACGTGGGGAGCTTTCTTT.

This clonotype was recorded at least ten times. The chain uses TRBV20-1 and TRBJ1-2; 10 bases are a match to TRBD1. CDR1 and CDR2 (germline): DFQATT, SNEGSKA (reference sequence). V lost 5 bases to trimming and J lost 8 bases; unmatched junction nucleotides: 17. This CDR3 has 16 residues. The CDR3 DNA follows: TGCAGTGCTCGCAGGGACCCGGGACAGGGGTCTCTCGGCTACACCTTC. Its protein is CSARRDPGQGSLGYTF.

The table lists this clonotype with many counts. This chain connects TRBV7-2 to TRBJ1-2; D unclear. Germline V gene data show CDR1 as SGHTA and CDR2 as FQGNSA. The CDR3 spans 14 residues. Trimming stripped 1 base from V and 5 bases from J, with 11 bases between. For the CDR3, the DNA is TGTGCCAGCAGCTTAGGTGGCGGGATATATGGCTACACCTTC. Its protein product is CASSLGGGIYGYTF.

This clonotype was seen repeatedly, ten times or more. The chain joins TRBV6-2 or TRBV6-3 to TRBJ1-1; D remains ambiguous. The CDR3 has 11 amino acids. V lost 8 bases and J lost 5, with 9 bases in between. Germline V gene sequence: CDR1 MNHEY, CDR2 SVGEGT. This chain's CDR3 is CASESGTEAFF. In DNA form, the CDR3 reads TGTGCCAGCGAAAGTGGTACTGAAGCTTTCTTT.

The J gene is TRBJ2-5, the V gene TRBV6-2 or TRBV6-3, with 8 bases matching TRBD2. There are 15 residues in the CDR3. V shed 8 bases and J 4 bases; nucleotides not matched to a gene: 12. Germline lookup yields CDR1 MNHEY and CDR2 SVGEGT. This chain's CDR3 is CASQGGGRSRETQYF. CDR3 bases: TGTGCCAGCCAAGGCGGGGGGCGTAGCCGAGAGACCCAGTACTTC.

This clonotype occurred many times. The J gene is TRBJ2-3, the V gene TRBV6-1; 7 bases line up with TRBD1. CDR1 is MNHNS, CDR2 SASEGT, per germline. V lost 5 bases to trimming and J lost 2 bases; unmatched junction nucleotides: 4. This CDR3 contains 14 residues. CDR3 protein: CASSTGATTDTQYF. CDR3 nucleotide sequence: TGTGCCAGCAGTACAGGGGCCACCACAGATACGCAGTATTTT.

This clonotype was counted a few times. This chain links TRBV12-3 or TRBV12-4 with TRBJ1-1, with 8 bases that match TRBD1. V dropped 3 bases and J dropped 7; count of bases not matched to a gene: 7. The CDR3 loop spans 14 amino acids. DNA for the CDR3: TGTGCCAGCAGTTTGGCCCAGGGGGCGATTGAAGCTTTCTTT. It codes for CASSLAQGAIEAFF.

This clonotype rates as medium-sized. The rearrangement links TRBV11-2 to TRBJ2-1, with D perhaps assigned TRBD1 or TRBD2 (5 bases each). The CDR3 totals 15 residues. Trimming cost V 5 bases and J 3 bases, with 14 bases left between them. Germline loops: CDR1 SGHAT, CDR2 FQNNGV. CDR3 nucleotides: TGTGCCAGCAGCCTGGGACCGGATAGCTACAATGAGCAGTTCTTC. It is translated as CASSLGPDSYNEQFF.

This rearrangement joins TRBV20-1 to TRBJ2-4; D tentatively reads TRBD1 or TRBD2 (6 bases each). CDR1 is DFQATT, CDR2 SNEGSKA, per germline (reference sequence). Trimming stripped 7 bases from V and 0 bases from J, with 16 bases between. The CDR3 is made up of 15 amino acids. CDR3 bases: TGCAGTGGGCGTAAGGGGGGACTAGCCAAAAACATTCAGTACTTC. Protein sequence: CSGRKGGLAKNIQYF.

The chain recombines TRBV6-4 with TRBJ2-3; a weak D match, TRBD2 (6 bases). CDR1 is MRHNA and CDR2 is SNTAGT in the germline V gene. V was pared by 5 bases and J by 2 bases, with 11 bases between. The CDR3 length is 14 residues. The CDR3 DNA reads TGTGCCAGCAGTCGTAGCGGATACACAGATACGCAGTATTTT. Translation gives CASSRSGYTDTQYF.

This clonotype has just a few counts. V and J are TRBV6-1 and TRBJ1-2; no clear D. Trimming removed 1 base from V and 8 bases from J, with 11 bases in between. Per the germline V gene, CDR1 is MNHNS and CDR2 is SASEGT. The CDR3 runs 13 residues. The CDR3 region is CASSEGTGLGYTF. In DNA, the CDR3 is TGTGCCAGCAGTGAAGGGACCGGGTTGGGCTACACCTTC.

This clonotype has at least ten counts. The chain has TRBV28 and TRBJ2-7; D is possibly TRBD1 (5 bases). With 6 bases removed from V and 0 bases from J, the gap between germline ends came to 12 bases. Germline-derived CDR1 and CDR2 are MDHEN and SYDVKM. The CDR3 has 14 residues. Here the CDR3 DNA reads TGTGCCAGCAGAGGGGCAGGGAACTCCTACGAGCAGTACTTC. Protein sequence: CASRGAGNSYEQYF.

This clonotype was recorded many times. The V and J genes are TRBV6-1 and TRBJ2-7; 7 nucleotides align to TRBD2. The CDR3 runs to 13 residues. Per the germline V gene, CDR1 is MNHNS and CDR2 is SASEGT. J was trimmed by 6 bases and V by 6 bases; bases with no gene match: 8. CDR3 sequence: CASSRPGGGEQYF. DNA for the CDR3: TGTGCCAGCAGCCGACCCGGCGGGGGCGAGCAGTACTTC.

In this sample, this clonotype turned up once. J is TRBJ2-1 and V is TRBV20-1; 7 positions agree with TRBD1. This CDR3 contains 12 residues. J lost 13 bases, V lost 3 bases, and 9 bases had no gene match. Germline-derived CDR1 and CDR2 are DFQATT and SNEGSKA (reference sequence). CDR3 amino acids: CSASQVGTAQFF. CDR3 DNA: TGCAGTGCTAGTCAGGTTGGGACAGCACAGTTCTTC.

Ten or more counts support this clonotype. The chain has TRBV18 and TRBJ2-1; 9 bases align to TRBD2. The CDR3 covers 16 residues. Trimming cost V 2 bases and J 6 bases; bases outside gene matches: 8. CDR1 is KGHSH and CDR2 is LQKENI in the germline V gene. Here the CDR3 reads CASSPFLLAGTNEQFF. In nucleotides, the CDR3 is TGTGCCAGCTCACCATTTTTACTAGCGGGTACCAATGAGCAGTTCTTC.

This clonotype occurred a few times. This sequence joins TRBV28 and TRBJ2-7; no reliable D call. The CDR3 consists of 13 residues. The V end lost 4 bases, the J end lost 5 bases, and 12 bases lay between the germline ends. Germline V gives CDR1 MDHEN, CDR2 SYDVKM. CDR3 DNA sequence: TGTGCCAGCAGTTGGGTCAGTATGCACGAGCAGTACTTC. Translated: CASSWVSMHEQYF. Full variable domain (missing parts from reference TRBV28 and TRBJ2-7): DVKVTQSSRYLVKRTGEKVFLECVQDMDHENMFWYRQDPGLGLRLIYFSYDVKMKEKGDIPEGYSVSREKKERFSLILESASTNQTSMYLCASSWVSMHEQYFGPGTRLTVT.

This clonotype was seen only a few times. J is TRBJ2-7 and V is TRBV29-1; unclear D gene. Germline assignment: CDR1 SQVTM and CDR2 ANQGSEA. The CDR3 loop spans 12 amino acids. CDR3 amino acids: CRTFSASYEQYF. The CDR3 DNA sequence: TGCAGGACGTTCTCGGCTTCCTACGAGCAGTACTTC.

The chain carries TRBV6-1 and TRBJ2-6; D gene unclear. The V end was cut by 2 bases, the J end by 0 bases, with 11 bases between. The CDR3 contains 17 residues. Germline loops: CDR1 MNHNS, CDR2 SASEGT. The CDR3 DNA is TGTGCCAGCAGTGAACAGGCCTCAGGCTCTGGGGCCAACGTCCTGACTTTC. Amino acids: CASSEQASGSGANVLTF.

The V call is TRBV5-1, the J call TRBJ1-2, with 7 nucleotides matching TRBD1. Germline V gives CDR1 SGHRS, CDR2 YFSETQ. Germline trimming cut 2 bases from V and 8 bases from J; bases unmatched to any gene: 3. The CDR3 is made up of 12 amino acids. CDR3 bases: TGCGCCAGCAGCTTAGGACAGGCAGGCTACACCTTC. Protein: CASSLGQAGYTF. Full variable domain (outside the CDR3, taken from reference TRBV5-1 and TRBJ1-2): KAGVTQTPRYLIKTRGQQVTLSCSPISGHRSVSWYQQTPGQGLQFLFEYFSETQRNKGNFPGRFSGRQFSNSRSEMNVSTLELGDSALYLCASSLGQAGYTFGSGTRLTVV.

This clonotype has only one observation. Being one base from a much bigger clone, this may be a read error. The V and J genes are TRBV28 and TRBJ2-5, with a tentative D call TRBD2 (6 bases). The CDR3 has 16 residues. Trimming took off 5 bases at V and 13 bases at J, with 29 bases between the two ends. In germline, CDR1 is MDHEN, CDR2 SYDVKM. As DNA, the CDR3 is TGTGCCAGCAGTCCCCCGACACCGGGGGTCCAAGGGGCCCGGTACTTC. Its translation: CASSPPTPGVQGARYF.

This clonotype was counted a few times. The chain combines TRBV29-1 with TRBJ1-1; 8 bases match TRBD1. With 6 bases clipped from V and 4 bases from J, the junction kept 7 bases outside the gene matches. Germline V gene sequence: CDR1 SQVTM, CDR2 ANQGSEA. The CDR3 loop spans 13 amino acids. The CDR3, as DNA: TGCAGCGTAGTCAACCAGGGGGCCACTGAAGCTTTCTTT. Protein: CSVVNQGATEAFF.